The rows below give T cell receptor beta chains drawn from one sample of a study of blood T cell repertoires in COVID-19. Repertoires were generated with immunoSEQ multiplex PCR, while TCRdb's copy carries only in-frame clones and drops some. The table lists a few hundred thousand clones, approximately 88% of them singletons. The sequencing input was PBMCs or T cells enriched from blood (not recorded which). These receptors came from a woman aged 40 to 50 with acute COVID-19. The CDR3 runs from the conserved cysteine through the conserved F or W. Each record gives: V gene, D gene, clone size, J gene, CDR3 DNA, CDR3 protein. The D gene is left open where the match is weak. Clone sizes are given selectively: once, few, many, or a class where the clone is expanded.

TRBV6-5	NA	NA	TRBJ2-7	TGTGCCAGCAGTTACATGGGGCGGAGTACCTCCTACGAGCAGTACTTC	CASSYMGRSTSYEQYF
TRBV2	NA	NA	TRBJ1-2	TGTGCCAGCAGTGAAACCAACGTGGGCGGCTACACCTTC	CASSETNVGGYTF
TRBV30	TRBD1	NA	TRBJ1-1	TGTGCCTGGGTAGACAGGGGTACTATGAACACTGAAGCTTTCTTT	CAWVDRGTMNTEAFF
TRBV6-5	TRBD1	NA	TRBJ1-1	TGTGCCAGCAGTTCGGGACAGCTCCGTAAAGCTTTCTTT	CASSSGQLRKAFF
TRBV6-1	TRBD1	once	TRBJ1-2	TGTGCCAGCAGTGAAGCTGACAGGGTGACCTATGGCTACACCTTC	CASSEADRVTYGYTF
TRBV7-2	NA	NA	TRBJ2-3	TGTGCCAGCAGCTTAGGTACCTCGACTGCGCAGTATTTT	CASSLGTSTAQYF
TRBV21-1	NA	NA	TRBJ1-1	TGTGCCAGCAGCAAATTCGTAGAAACGACTGAAGCTTTCTTT	CASSKFVETTEAFF
TRBV19	TRBD1	NA	TRBJ2-5	TGTGCCAGTACCCCGGGACAGTACCAAGAGACCCAGTACTTC	CASTPGQYQETQYF
TRBV7-2	TRBD1	NA	TRBJ1-2	TGTGCCAGCAGCTTGGGAACAGGGGTCGCTAACTATGGCTACACCTTC	CASSLGTGVANYGYTF
TRBV11-2	NA	few	TRBJ1-3	TGTGCCAGCAGCTTAGATCGCGGGCCGAGGGACACCATATATTTT	CASSLDRGPRDTIYF
TRBV15	TRBD1	few	TRBJ1-5	TGTGCCACCAGCACGACAGGGGTAGCGTTCTCGGATCAGCCCCAGCATTTT	CATSTTGVAFSDQPQHF
TRBV3-1/TRBV3-2	TRBD1	NA	TRBJ1-4	TGTGCCAGCAGCCAGGCCGGACAGGGTTCAGGGGAAAAACTGTTTTTT	CASSQAGQGSGEKLFF
TRBV5-4	TRBD1	NA	TRBJ1-2	TGTGCCAGCAGTTTAGGAGGGGGCGGCAACTATGGCTACACCTTC	CASSLGGGGNYGYTF
TRBV18	NA	NA	TRBJ2-2	TGTGCCAGCTCACTGGGGGCCGCGAACACCGGGGAGCTGTTTTTT	CASSLGAANTGELFF
TRBV19	TRBD2	NA	TRBJ2-3	TGTGCCAGTAAGGTAGCGGGGTACACAGATACGCAGTATTTT	CASKVAGYTDTQYF
TRBV29-1	TRBD2	once	TRBJ2-1	TGCAGCGTTGATGGTAGCGGGGGCCCGTACAATGAGCAGTTCTTC	CSVDGSGGPYNEQFF
TRBV7-2	TRBD1	NA	TRBJ1-5	TGTGCCAGCAACTACAGGGGGGGACAGCCCCAGCATTTT	CASNYRGGQPQHF
TRBV5-1	NA	NA	TRBJ1-1	TGCGCCAGCAGCTTGGTTGGGGGGACGAACACTGAAGCTTTCTTT	CASSLVGGTNTEAFF
TRBV4-3	NA	NA	TRBJ1-2	TGCGCCAGCAGCCCGGGAGAAAGGCTTGGCTACACCTTC	CASSPGERLGYTF
TRBV3-1/TRBV3-2	NA	NA	TRBJ2-5	TGTGCCAGCAGCCAAGACACCAGGACTCAGTACTTC	CASSQDTRTQYF
TRBV7-2	TRBD1	NA	TRBJ1-1	TGTGCCAGCAGCGTAGACAGGGGGCGGTACACTGAAGCTTTCTTT	CASSVDRGRYTEAFF
TRBV10-3	NA	NA	TRBJ1-5	TGTGCCATCAGTGAGTCCCCGGAGGGGACCCAGCATTTT	CAISESPEGTQHF
TRBV24-1	TRBD1	NA	TRBJ2-3	TGTGCCACCAGTGACTCGGGACAGGGGGCCGCAGATACGCAGTATTTT	CATSDSGQGAADTQYF
TRBV29-1	TRBD2	NA	TRBJ2-2	TGCAGCGTTGATGGGACTAGCAAGGTTCCCGGGGAGCTGTTTTTT	CSVDGTSKVPGELFF
TRBV6-2/TRBV6-3	NA	NA	TRBJ1-5	TGTGCCAGCAGTGTGGACAGCGTCAATCAGCCCCAGCATTTT	CASSVDSVNQPQHF
TRBV7-8	NA	NA	TRBJ1-3	TGTGCCAGCAGATCCCAGGGGATAGAGGGAAACACCATATATTTT	CASRSQGIEGNTIYF
TRBV7-2	TRBD2	NA	TRBJ2-1	TGTGCCAGCAGCTTAGGACCGTTCGTCGGGAGGACCTACAATGAGCAGTTCTTC	CASSLGPFVGRTYNEQFF
TRBV6-5	NA	NA	TRBJ2-5	TGTGCCAGCAGAGGGGGGGCGCGGAAGACCCAGTACTTC	CASRGGARKTQYF
TRBV9	NA	NA	TRBJ1-2	TGTGCCAGCAGCAGGACAGTCGAGGTCTATGGCTACACCTTC	CASSRTVEVYGYTF
TRBV2	TRBD1	NA	TRBJ1-2	TGTGCCAGCAGTGAATATACAGGGGGCCACTATGGCTACACCTTC	CASSEYTGGHYGYTF
TRBV5-5	NA	few	TRBJ2-1	TGTGCCAGCAGCTTGCGCGGGTCCTACAATGAGCAGTTCTTC	CASSLRGSYNEQFF
TRBV5-1	NA	NA	TRBJ1-5	TGCGCCAGCAGCCTTGACGGCGGGGAGCAGCCCCAGCATTTT	CASSLDGGEQPQHF
TRBV24-1	TRBD2	NA	TRBJ2-1	TGTGCCACCAGTGCTACTAGCGGGAGCATCTACAATGAGCAGTTCTTC	CATSATSGSIYNEQFF
TRBV15	TRBD1	NA	TRBJ2-2	TGTGCCACCAGCAGCCTGACAGGGGGCGCTGGGACCGGGGAGCTGTTTTTT	CATSSLTGGAGTGELFF
TRBV5-4	TRBD1	once	TRBJ1-2	TGTGCCAGCAGCCAAGAGGACAGGGTTGGAGGCTACACCTTC	CASSQEDRVGGYTF
TRBV28	TRBD1	NA	TRBJ1-5	TGTGCCAGCAGCGGACAGGGGTTAAAATCGGGTCAGCCCCAGCATTTT	CASSGQGLKSGQPQHF
TRBV30	NA	NA	TRBJ1-6	TGTGCCTGGGGGACTGGGAGTTCACCCCTCCACTTT	CAWGTGSSPLHF
TRBV7-2	TRBD2	NA	TRBJ2-1	TGTGCCAGCAGCCCGAGACTAGCGGGAGATAATGAGCAGTTCTTC	CASSPRLAGDNEQFF
TRBV30	NA	NA	TRBJ2-1	TGTGCCTGGAGTGTACAACAGTACAATGAGCAGTTCTTC	CAWSVQQYNEQFF
TRBV5-8	NA	NA	TRBJ1-1	TGTGCCAGCAGTAGAGGGAGGCTGGGCACTGAAGCTTTCTTT	CASSRGRLGTEAFF
TRBV2	NA	NA	TRBJ1-5	TGTGCCAGCAGGTATAATCAGCCCCAGCATTTT	CASRYNQPQHF
TRBV11-2	TRBD2	NA	TRBJ2-1	TGTGCCAGCGGACTAGCGGGCGGGAAGCAGTTCTTC	CASGLAGGKQFF
TRBV6-5	TRBD1	NA	TRBJ1-2	TGTGCCAGCAGTATAACAGGGGGCGGGGGCTATGGCTACACCTTC	CASSITGGGGYGYTF
TRBV7-2	TRBD2	NA	TRBJ2-3	TGTGCCAGCAGCTTACAAGCGGGAGTCACAGATACGCAGTATTTT	CASSLQAGVTDTQYF
TRBV6-2/TRBV6-3	TRBD2	NA	TRBJ2-3	TGTGCCAGCAGTTTCTTGCGGGGGGGCACAGATACGCAGTATTTT	CASSFLRGGTDTQYF
TRBV3-1/TRBV3-2	TRBD1	NA	TRBJ1-3	TGTGCCAGCGGCAACAGGGGGCCCTCTGGAAACACCATATATTTT	CASGNRGPSGNTIYF
TRBV5-8	TRBD1	NA	TRBJ1-2	TGTGCCAGCAGCAGGGGACAGCTTAACTATGGCTACACCTTC	CASSRGQLNYGYTF
TRBV5-8	NA	NA	TRBJ2-3	TGTGCCAGCAGCTTGGGGCAAGATACGCAGTATTTT	CASSLGQDTQYF
TRBV10-1	TRBD2	NA	TRBJ2-1	TGCGCCAGCTGTGCGGGGGCTAGCGGGAGCAATGAGCAGTTCTTC	CASCAGASGSNEQFF
TRBV7-8	TRBD1	NA	TRBJ1-5	TGTGCCAGCAGCCAGACAGGGGCGGTGGGGCCCCAGCATTTT	CASSQTGAVGPQHF
TRBV5-1	TRBD2	NA	TRBJ2-2	TGCGCCAGCAGCTCGTCAAGCCGGACTAGCGGGGCCGGGGAGCTGTTTTTT	CASSSSSRTSGAGELFF
TRBV28	TRBD1	NA	TRBJ2-1	TGTGCCAGCAGTCCACCGGGACAGGTGGTAAAGGATGAGCAGTTCTTC	CASSPPGQVVKDEQFF
TRBV5-4	NA	NA	TRBJ2-3	TGTGCCAGCAGCTCCGAGATGGTCGATACGCAGTATTTT	CASSSEMVDTQYF